Listed here are 6 T cell receptor beta chains from one sample, sequenced in a study of human T cells and chemical hapten exposure (dated by TCRdb to about 2021). Libraries were prepared through RACE. This sample was sequenced with a NextSeq 500. The public reads were reanalyzed by TCRdb: fastp trimming at Q25, MiXCR alignment, in-frame beta chains only. Rows merge per CDR3 protein into single entries with the most common DNA and genes. This sample gives approximately 260,000 distinct CDR3 sequences in total; 7% to 10% of them show up just once. 2% to 3% of the sample rests with the top ten. What this sample's time point label stands for: pre-sensitization, week 0. The sample's treatment or condition label is to be understood as: therapeutic diphenylcyclopropenone sensitization with weekly scalp DPC. The input for sequencing was whole blood, taken in connection with sensitization to the hapten diphenylcyclopropenone (DPC). These receptors originate from a woman aged 40 to 49 with alopecia areata. Some clones in this sample may be carry-over from other donors' samples.

This clonotype has only a few counts. The V and J genes are TRBV28 and TRBJ2-2; 7 bases agree with TRBD2. CDR1 MDHEN and CDR2 SYDVKM come from the germline V gene. The CDR3 totals 17 residues. V shed 1 base and J 7 bases; nucleotides not matched to a gene: 12. CDR3 sequence reads: CASSLSRASGRLGELFF. CDR3 sequence (DNA): TGTGCCAGCAGTTTATCTAGGGCTAGCGGCAGACTCGGGGAGCTGTTTTTT.

V is TRBV20-1 and J is TRBJ2-3; tentative D call: TRBD1 (5 bases). The CDR3 covers 14 residues. V dropped 0 bases and J dropped 3 bases, with 10 bases sitting between them. Germline V CDR1 and CDR2: DFQATT, SNEGSKA (reference sequence). The CDR3 DNA is TGCAGTGCTAGAGAAGCAGGGCAGACAGATACGCAGTATTTT. Its protein is CSAREAGQTDTQYF.

This clonotype has a handful of counts. The V gene is TRBV10-3, the J gene TRBJ2-2; no definite D call. Germline CDR1 reads ENHRY; CDR2 reads SYGVKD. The ends were cut back, 8 bases at V and 4 bases at J, with 5 bases in the middle. The CDR3 runs to 11 residues. Written as DNA, the CDR3 is TGTGCCATCGCCGGCACCGGGGAGCTGTTTTTT. It yields the protein CAIAGTGELFF.

This clonotype was seen many times. CDR3 DNA sequence: TGTGCCACCTTACCCCACGACAGGGTCGGCAATCAGCCCCAGCATTTT. Translated, it gives CATLPHDRVGNQPQHF. The chain links TRBV6-2 or TRBV6-3 to TRBJ1-5, with 7 bases lining up with TRBD1. The CDR3 length is 16 residues. Germline lookup yields CDR1 MNHEY and CDR2 SVGEGT. The V segment lost 10 bases and the J segment 2 bases; nucleotides outside the gene matches: 14.

In its sample, this clonotype was seen a few times. The gene calls are TRBV2 and TRBJ2-5; D not resolved. This CDR3 is 12 amino acids long. Trimming removed 2 bases from V and 5 bases from J, with 6 bases in between. CDR1 is SNHLY, CDR2 FYNNEI, per germline. The CDR3: CASSEFFETQYF. The CDR3 coding sequence is TGTGCCAGCAGTGAATTTTTCGAGACCCAGTACTTC.

This clonotype was seen many times. The rearrangement joins TRBV12-3 or TRBV12-4 to TRBJ2-7, with D unclear. The CDR3 consists of 13 residues. V lost 3 bases and J lost 0, with 6 bases in between. The CDR3 reads CASSFQSSYEQYF. The CDR3 bases are TGTGCCAGCAGTTTTCAAAGCTCCTACGAGCAGTACTTC.